These T cell receptor beta chains were read from a single sample in a study of regulatory T cells in long-lasting Graves disease. TCRdb called the multiplex PCR reads again in MiXCR, with one record for every CDR3 protein. The sample lists a few hundred thousand distinct CDR3 sequences; around 11% were seen once. These sequences were also reported in another study, on T cells in Graves' hyperthyroidism and ophthalmopathy.

The sequencing here drew on peripheral blood mononuclear cells (PBMCs), taken at new diagnosis, from a patient treated with antithyroid drugs. The origin of the receptors is a woman aged 18-30 years with Graves disease. Both conserved end residues are part of each CDR3. The order of the fields is V gene, J gene, D gene, clone size, CDR3 DNA, CDR3 protein. D genes are given only for firm matches. The size entry is marked missing in some rows and otherwise reads once, few, many or a size class.

>TRBV7-2|TRBJ2-3|NA|many
TGTGCCAGCAGCCTCAGTCCAGATACGCAGTATTTT
CASSLSPDTQYF
>TRBV7-2|TRBJ2-5|NA|many
TGTGCCAGCAGTTTTAGTGGTAAAGAGACCCAGTACTTC
CASSFSGKETQYF
>TRBV5-1|TRBJ1-2|NA|many
TGCGCCAGCAGTACCGAGGGGCAGGGTGGCTACACCTTC
CASSTEGQGGYTF
>TRBV5-1|TRBJ2-1|NA|many
TGCGCCAGCAGCCCTATGATGAGAGGTAATGAGCAGTTCTTC
CASSPMMRGNEQFF
>TRBV12-3/TRBV12-4|TRBJ2-3|NA|many
TGTGCCAGCAGTTTCCTCGGGGCCCTCTCGGTAGTTCGGGATACGCAGTATTTT
CASSFLGALSVVRDTQYF
>TRBV18|TRBJ1-5|NA|NA
TGTGCCAGCTCACCGAGTGTACTTAATCAGCCCCAGCATTTT
CASSPSVLNQPQHF
>TRBV7-2|TRBJ1-2|NA|NA
TGTGCCAGCAGCCCAATCCTTGCCAGGGCGGGCTACACCTTT
CASSPILARAGYTF
>TRBV6-1|TRBJ2-7|NA|NA
TGTGCCAGCAATCCCAGGGGAGACGAGCAGTACTTC
CASNPRGDEQYF
>TRBV10-3|TRBJ1-1|TRBD1|many
TGTGCCATCAACCTCAGGGGGCCTGGGACTGAAGCTTTCTTT
CAINLRGPGTEAFF
>TRBV12-3/TRBV12-4|TRBJ2-1|TRBD2|many
TGTGCCAGCAGTTTAGGGGGACTAGCGGGGGCCAACAATGAGCAGTTCTTC
CASSLGGLAGANNEQFF
>TRBV20-1|TRBJ2-3|NA|NA
TGCAGTGCTCCCCGGGACCCTTTAGATACGCAGTATTTT
CSAPRDPLDTQYF
>TRBV12-3/TRBV12-4|TRBJ2-5|TRBD1|many
TGTGCCAGCAAACCGGGACAGGGAGAGGAGACCCAGTACTTC
CASKPGQGEETQYF
>TRBV20-1|TRBJ2-2|NA|many
TGCAGTGCTAGATACCCGAACACCGGGGAGCTGTTTTTT
CSARYPNTGELFF
>TRBV6-2/TRBV6-3|TRBJ2-5|NA|NA
TGTGCCACTAAGACCCAGTACTTC
CATKTQYF
>TRBV2|TRBJ2-1|TRBD2|many
TGTGCCAGCAGTGAAGAGGGCCCGGGGGGCAATGAGCAGTTCTTC
CASSEEGPGGNEQFF
>TRBV2|TRBJ1-2|NA|NA
TGTGCCAGCAGTGTTCACCCAGGGGTAAATGGCTACACCTTC
CASSVHPGVNGYTF
>TRBV6-1|TRBJ2-5|TRBD2|few
TGTGCCAGCAGTCCCACACCTCGGACTAGCGGGGGGGCATGGAAGACCCAGTACTTC
CASSPTPRTSGGAWKTQYF
>TRBV29-1|TRBJ2-7|NA|many
TGCAGCGTTGGGTTAAAACTAGTTGGCGAGCAGTACTTC
CSVGLKLVGEQYF
>TRBV7-3|TRBJ2-2|TRBD1|few
TGTGCCAGCAGCCCCCTCGGACAGGGTTTGAACACCGGGGAGCTGTTTTTT
CASSPLGQGLNTGELFF
>TRBV12-3/TRBV12-4|TRBJ1-4|NA|many
TGTGCCAGCAGTTTACCAGGGGTCCGGGAAAAACTGTTTTTT
CASSLPGVREKLFF
>TRBV5-1|TRBJ2-5|NA|NA
TGCGCCAGCTGGGGGGATTTTGGAGAGACCCAGTACTTC
CASWGDFGETQYF
>TRBV4-3|TRBJ2-7|NA|many
TGCGCCAGCAGCCGATCTAGGGGCAGCTCCTACGAGCAGTACTTC
CASSRSRGSSYEQYF
>TRBV6-2/TRBV6-3|TRBJ2-4|TRBD1|NA
TGTGCCAGCAGTGACGGACAGGGAAATAACATTCAGTACTTC
CASSDGQGNNIQYF
>TRBV25-1|TRBJ2-2|NA|many
TGTGCCAGCAGTGTCGGTTTAACGAACACCGGGGAGCTGTTTTTT
CASSVGLTNTGELFF
>TRBV6-5|TRBJ1-3|NA|NA
TGTGCCAGCAGTTTTGGACAGTCATTAGCTGGAAACACCATATATTTT
CASSFGQSLAGNTIYF
>TRBV20-1|TRBJ2-3|TRBD2|many
TGCAGTGCCCCCGGGACTAGCGGGGGGGTATTGGATACGCAGTATTTT
CSAPGTSGGVLDTQYF
>TRBV11-1|TRBJ2-3|NA|NA
TGTGCCAGCAGCTTAGCGAAAAGAAAACGGATCGGCACAGATACGCAGTATTTT
CASSLAKRKRIGTDTQYF
>TRBV7-2|TRBJ1-1|NA|NA
TGTGCCAGCAGCCCTACAGCAGACATGAACACTGAAGCTTTCTTT
CASSPTADMNTEAFF
>TRBV3-1|TRBJ2-1|TRBD2|few
TGTGCCAGCAGCCGACTAGCGGGGGACAATGAGCAGTTCTTC
CASSRLAGDNEQFF
>TRBV9|TRBJ1-1|NA|NA
TGTGCCAGCAGTTCCGGGGGGGGAATGGGCACTGAAGCTTTCTTT
CASSSGGGMGTEAFF
>TRBV20-1|TRBJ2-5|NA|NA
TGCAGTGCCCCAGGGACTTTGAGCCCCCAAGAGACCCAGTACTTC
CSAPGTLSPQETQYF
>TRBV28|TRBJ2-7|TRBD2|few
TGTGCCTCCCATCCGGGGGGAGACGAGCAGTACTTC
CASHPGGDEQYF
>TRBV29-1|TRBJ2-3|NA|NA
TGCAGCGCCAAAGCCGGGGCCGAACCAAGCACAGATACGCAGTATTTT
CSAKAGAEPSTDTQYF
>TRBV2|TRBJ1-5|NA|many
TGTGCCAGCAGTGGACAGAATCAGCCCCAGCATTTT
CASSGQNQPQHF
>TRBV20-1|TRBJ1-2|NA|many
TGCAGTGCTCACACACCCCGAGGTAGAAAGTACTATGGCTACACCTTC
CSAHTPRGRKYYGYTF
>TRBV7-9|TRBJ1-4|NA|many
TGTGCCAGCAGCCGGCGGGCCTCCGAAAAACTGTTTTTT
CASSRRASEKLFF
>TRBV9|TRBJ1-1|NA|many
TGTGCCAGCAGCGTAGTAGACAGCCCATATACGAACACTGAAGCTTTCTTT
CASSVVDSPYTNTEAFF
>TRBV7-2|TRBJ1-1|NA|few
TGTGCCAGCGGGGGGTTGGGTGCTGAAGCTTTCTTT
CASGGLGAEAFF
>TRBV25-1|TRBJ2-6|NA|NA
TGTGCCAGCGGTGGAAGGGATACTGGGGCCAACGTCCTGACTTTC
CASGGRDTGANVLTF
>TRBV20-1|TRBJ2-5|NA|many
TGCAGTGCTAGTCAGTTAGGATCCGGGGAGACCCAGTACTTC
CSASQLGSGETQYF
>TRBV25-1|TRBJ2-5|TRBD1|NA
TGTGCCAGCAGTGACTACGCCCCGGGACAGATCCAAGAGACCCAGTACTTC
CASSDYAPGQIQETQYF
>TRBV10-1|TRBJ2-2|NA|many
TGCGCCAGCAGGGACACCCAGAACACCGGGGAGCTGTTTTTT
CASRDTQNTGELFF
>TRBV7-2|TRBJ2-5|NA|few
TGTGCCAGCAGCTTAGTATCGATACAAGAGACCCAGTACTTC
CASSLVSIQETQYF
>TRBV7-9|TRBJ1-1|NA|few
TGTGCCAGCAGCGGTAGATCAGCCGAGGCTTTCTTT
CASSGRSAEAFF
>TRBV9|TRBJ2-5|TRBD1|few
TGTGCCAGCAGCGGGGTGCTGGGGACAGGGGAAGAGACCCAGTACTTC
CASSGVLGTGEETQYF
>TRBV29-1|TRBJ2-2|NA|many
TGCAGCGTTGAGGGACACTCGAACACCGGGGAGCTGTTTTTT
CSVEGHSNTGELFF
>TRBV12-3/TRBV12-4|TRBJ1-1|NA|many
TGTGCCAGCTACATAGGATGGGGGTCGACTGAAGCTTTCTTT
CASYIGWGSTEAFF
>TRBV20-1|TRBJ1-2|NA|NA
TGCAGTGCTAGTCAGGGGTCCTATGGCTACACCTTC
CSASQGSYGYTF